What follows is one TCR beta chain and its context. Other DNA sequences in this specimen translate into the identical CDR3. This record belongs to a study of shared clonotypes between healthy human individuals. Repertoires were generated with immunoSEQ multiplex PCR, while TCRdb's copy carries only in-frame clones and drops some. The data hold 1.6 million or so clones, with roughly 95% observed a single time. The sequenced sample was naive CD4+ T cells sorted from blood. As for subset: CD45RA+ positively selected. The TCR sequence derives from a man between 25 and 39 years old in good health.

The CDR3 here is CASSLSGQETQYF. As DNA, the CDR3 is TGTGCCAGCAGCTTGAGCGGCCAAGAGACCCAGTACTTC. The chain employs TRBV5-4 and TRBJ2-5; TRBD2 might be the D (5 bases). CDR1 and CDR2 (germline): SGHNT, YYREEE (reference sequence). The length of the CDR3 is 13 residues. Trimming removed 1 base at V and 1 base at J, with 5 bases between. Complete variable domain (other parts from reference TRBV5-4 and TRBJ2-5): ETGVTQSPTHLIKTRGQQVTLRCSSQSGHNTVSWYQQALGQGPQFIFQYYREEENGRGNFPPRFSGLQFPNYSSELNVNALELDDSALYLCASSLSGQETQYFGPGTRLLVL.